Reported below is one T cell receptor (beta chain). This clone was seen a handful of times. Its antigen remains unidentified. Base quality data are lacking; no much larger clone is found one base away. The CDR3 has 13 amino acids, counting the end cysteine and phenylalanine. Only CDR3 DNA is held: 39 bases, read in frame from base 1. The germline V gene gives CDR1 as SNHLY and CDR2 as FYNNEI. V loses 6 bases of germline sequence and J loses 4 bases, and the interval between the two ends is 10 bases. All of the isolated RNA was reverse transcribed with the High Capacity cDNA Reverse Transcription Kit, so expressed TCRB transcripts were sequenced. Deep immunoSEQ sequencing was performed on naive, central memory and regulatory T cell samples, with an average of around 3.4 million total reads per sample. Sorted cells were lysed in RLT buffer, and RNA was extracted using DNase-treated RNeasy Micro or Mini kits according to cell number. Each cell subset was processed on its own to prevent cross-contamination, while patient and healthy donor samples were processed together. The immunoSEQ multiplex PCR was used to amplify TCRB sequences from cDNA, yielding 87-bp fragments that span the CDR3 region. Amplicons were sequenced on the Illumina HiSeq platform. As for how the authors treated the data: PCR bias was computationally corrected using synthetic template baselines, reads within Hamming distance 2 were collapsed, and singletons that could not be merged were discarded. Reads were aligned to IMGT to assign V, D and J genes, CDR3 length, and insertions or deletions at six rearrangement sites. Within each subset, clonotype counts were normalized to sorted cell number, and only after that were true diversity and Gini coefficients computed with the tcR R package. The overlap coefficient, calculated on TCRB nucleotide sequences, was used to measure repertoire sharing. Out-of-frame TCRB sequences from naive cells were analyzed as a proxy for the pre-selection repertoire. The table was pulled from immuneACCESS by TCRdb, which kept in-frame rearrangements only. Such tables lose some clones; where checked, under half of the loss comes from unresolved V genes, and the rest has no known cause. The DNA gave D and trimming, while V, J and clone size come from that table. The table for this sample lists 300,000 to 400,000 clones; roughly 14% of them were counted only once. The ten largest clones represent about 0.016% of the sample.

Each donor gave one peripheral blood draw, approximately 100 mL on average, collected into heparinised tubes. A BD FACSAria II and a panel including CD45RO, CCR7, CD25, CD127, CD95 and CD27 were used to sort naive, central memory, regulatory and stem cell-like memory CD4+ T cells. Purity was above 95% for every sorted population. Right away, PBMCs were isolated by Lymphoprep density gradient centrifugation and were stained directly, with no culture step. Samples were stained and sorted in pairs, with one healthy donor and one patient per experiment, so that batch effects were minimized. The record originates from a study of beta chain features in type 1 diabetes (dated by TCRdb to the late 2010s). Regarding the study in general: Mean age, gender distribution, total cell number and subset yield were not different between patients and healthy donors. A total of roughly 100,000,000 sorted cells were examined across all samples, and the number of cells per subset was strongly correlated with RNA yield. The study compared TCRB repertoires of sorted circulating CD4+ T cell subsets between recently diagnosed type 1 diabetes patients and matched healthy donors. Whereas all 30 or so donors provided naive and central memory subsets, regulatory and stem cell-like memory subsets were isolated from just 8 patients and about eight healthy donors. On the study overall, not on this receptor specifically: Because small numbers of individuals were included in the HLA sub-analyses, any influence of HLA type on TCRB rearrangement was left unresolved. At VDJ recombination sites, patients with type 1 diabetes made fewer insertions and deleted more nucleotides, a pattern implying thymic rearrangement abnormalities. Type 1 diabetes patients showed a moderate but significant shortening of TCRB CDR3 length in all four CD4+ subsets. PCR might favor shorter templates, but patient and control samples were amplified and corrected together, so any skew would affect both groups equally. Naive, central memory and regulatory TCRB repertoires appeared to be more similar among patients than among healthy donors. Because cDNA was sequenced instead of genomic DNA, activated cells with high expression could be over-represented, although the groups did not differ in activation or CD3 levels.

The TCR comes from a young woman with type 1 diabetes. Rearrangement joined TRBV2 to TRBJ1-5; a tentative D call is TRBD1 (6 bases match). Sequences were obtained from naive CD4+ T cells from blood. According to the study, the label for this sample's cell subset or site signals: true naive CD4+ T cells. The base sequence is TGTGCCAGCAGGGGGGCAGGGAATCAGCCCCAGCATTTT. This translates into CASRGAGNQPQHF.